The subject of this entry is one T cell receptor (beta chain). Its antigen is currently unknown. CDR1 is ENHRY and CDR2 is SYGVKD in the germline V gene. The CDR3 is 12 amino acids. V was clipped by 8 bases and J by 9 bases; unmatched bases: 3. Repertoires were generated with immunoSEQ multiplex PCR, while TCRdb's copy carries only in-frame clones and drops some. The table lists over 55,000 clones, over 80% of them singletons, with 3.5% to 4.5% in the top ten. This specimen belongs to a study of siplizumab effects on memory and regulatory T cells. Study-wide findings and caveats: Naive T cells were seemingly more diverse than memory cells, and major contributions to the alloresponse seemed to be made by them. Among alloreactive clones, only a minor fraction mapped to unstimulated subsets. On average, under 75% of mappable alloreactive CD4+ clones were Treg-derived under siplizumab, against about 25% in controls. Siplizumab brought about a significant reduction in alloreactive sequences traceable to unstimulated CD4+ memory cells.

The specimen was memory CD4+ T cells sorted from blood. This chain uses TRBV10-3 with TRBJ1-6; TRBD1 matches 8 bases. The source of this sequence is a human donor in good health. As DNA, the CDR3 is TGTGCCATCGGGGGACAGGTTTCACCCCTCCACTTT. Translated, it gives CAIGGQVSPLHF.